This TCR beta chain was observed in a study of cytomegalovirus exposure and HLA in healthy donors. Note on this clone: Antigen: not known.

In the PCR, 60 Vbeta and 13 Jbeta primers were used. TCRdb's copy holds only in-frame clones and misses some; the assay was immunoSEQ multiplex PCR. The repertoire has roughly 100,000 clones, around 72% of them found once; the top ten carry approximately 11%. V gave up 3 bases and J gave up 2 bases; unmatched junction bases: 5. Germline loops: CDR1 MNHEY, CDR2 SMNVEV (reference sequence). The CDR3 is 15 amino acids. Study results and caveats: Earlier findings revealed that most TCR beta V segments proved productive either about 90% or about 30% of the time.

The TCR originated in a man aged 18 to 29 in good health and CMV-seropositive. Sequenced input: PBMCs. The chain uses TRBV27 and TRBJ2-7, with TRBD2 identical over 9 bases. The CDR3 here is CASSFTAGGTYEQYF. CDR3 coding DNA: TGTGCCAGCAGTTTCACAGCGGGGGGCACCTACGAGCAGTACTTC.